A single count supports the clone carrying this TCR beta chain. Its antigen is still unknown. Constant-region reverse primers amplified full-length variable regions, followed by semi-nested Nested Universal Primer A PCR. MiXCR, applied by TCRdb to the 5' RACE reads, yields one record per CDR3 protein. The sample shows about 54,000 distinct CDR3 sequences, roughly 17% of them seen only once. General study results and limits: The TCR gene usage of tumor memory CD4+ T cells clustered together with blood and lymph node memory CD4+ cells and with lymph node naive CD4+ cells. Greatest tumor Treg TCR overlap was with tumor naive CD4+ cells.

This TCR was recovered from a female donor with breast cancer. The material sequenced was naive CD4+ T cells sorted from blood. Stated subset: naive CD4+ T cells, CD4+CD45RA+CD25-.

The CDR3 sequence: CASSQDGSQRQPQHF. Written as DNA, the CDR3 is TGTGCCAGCAGCCAAGATGGTAGTCAGCGTCAGCCCCAGCATTTT. The chain combines TRBV3-1 with TRBJ1-5; no clear D gene. Per germline, CDR1 LGHDT and CDR2 YNNKEL (reference sequence). Trimming removed 0 bases from V and 6 bases from J, with 12 bases in between. This CDR3 comprises 15 residues.